This T cell receptor (beta chain) comes out of a study of blood T cell repertoires in COVID-19. On the study more broadly: Samples came from the United States, Italy and Spain, spanning acute and convalescent COVID-19. Nucleic acid was either cDNA or gDNA, and it came from T cells, B-cell-depleted T cells, or PBMCs.

In the source study's methods: Amplification with reference gene primers provided the estimates of nucleated cell counts. Sequencing used immunoSEQ multiplex PCR; TCRdb keeps in-frame clones, though not all of them. V and J calls and clone size are as listed in that table; D and trimming were resolved from the DNA. This table has about 69,000 clones, 79% appearing once. V was clipped by 5 bases and J by 0 bases, with 15 bases between them. This CDR3 has 16 amino acids. Germline CDR1 is SGHTA and CDR2 is FQGNSA. The chain has TRBV7-2 and TRBJ2-3; possibly TRBD2 for D (5 bases). This TCR came from a human donor in a cohort sampled during active COVID-19. The specimen was peripheral blood. Written as DNA, the CDR3 is TGTGCCAGCAGCCTAGGAGGTGGAGGTAGCACAGATACGCAGTATTTT. It yields the protein CASSLGGGGSTDTQYF.